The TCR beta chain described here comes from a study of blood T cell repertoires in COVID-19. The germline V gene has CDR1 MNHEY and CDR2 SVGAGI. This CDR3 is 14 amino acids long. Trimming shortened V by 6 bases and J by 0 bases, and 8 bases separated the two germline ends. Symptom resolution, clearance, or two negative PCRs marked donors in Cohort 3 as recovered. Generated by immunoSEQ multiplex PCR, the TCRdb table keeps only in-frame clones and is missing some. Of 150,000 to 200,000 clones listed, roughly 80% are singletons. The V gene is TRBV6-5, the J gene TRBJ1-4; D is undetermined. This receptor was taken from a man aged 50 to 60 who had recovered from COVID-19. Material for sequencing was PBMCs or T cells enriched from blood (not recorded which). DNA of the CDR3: TGTGCCAGCAGCCGGACTACAACTAATGAAAAACTGTTTTTT. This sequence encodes CASSRTTTNEKLFF.